This T cell receptor beta chain was sequenced during a study of regulatory T cells in long-lasting Graves disease. About the study: The study counted Graves' disease as persistent given over 5 years of antithyroid drugs and positive TSH receptor antibodies. The study, taken as a whole, reports: Only a small sample size was used, which may have cut accuracy.

Both iRepertoire HTBI primers and Arm-PCR of CDR3 regions were used to build the TCR beta libraries. Study processing details: The study identified roughly 59 TRBV and some 15 TRBJ segments across samples. TCRdb used MiXCR to reprocess the multiplex PCR reads, holding one entry per CDR3 protein. TCRdb, not the authors, supplied the V and J calls. Of fewer than 400,000 distinct CDR3 sequences listed, around 21% are singletons. This clonotype was seen more than once but under ten times. Its specificity is unknown. The time point denotes: persistent/refractory GD, antithyroid drugs over 5 years with positive TRAb. PBMCs were the source of the RNA used for TCR sequencing. EDTA tubes held 9 to 10 milliliters of peripheral blood from each patient. Source: peripheral blood mononuclear cells (PBMCs), taken when the disease was refractory, from a patient treated with antithyroid drugs. The source of this sequence is a female donor with Graves disease.

The CDR3 sequence: CASSLTKGGFTMNTEAFF. The CDR3 coding sequence is TGTGCCAGCAGCTTAACCAAGGGGGGGTTTACTATGAACACTGAAGCTTTCTTT. The chain joins TRBV7-8 to TRBJ1-1; a possible D gene is TRBD1 (6 bases). The CDR3 runs 18 residues. Germline V gene sequence: CDR1 SGHVS, CDR2 FQNEAQ. Trimming left V 2 bases short and J 0 bases short, with 19 bases between.